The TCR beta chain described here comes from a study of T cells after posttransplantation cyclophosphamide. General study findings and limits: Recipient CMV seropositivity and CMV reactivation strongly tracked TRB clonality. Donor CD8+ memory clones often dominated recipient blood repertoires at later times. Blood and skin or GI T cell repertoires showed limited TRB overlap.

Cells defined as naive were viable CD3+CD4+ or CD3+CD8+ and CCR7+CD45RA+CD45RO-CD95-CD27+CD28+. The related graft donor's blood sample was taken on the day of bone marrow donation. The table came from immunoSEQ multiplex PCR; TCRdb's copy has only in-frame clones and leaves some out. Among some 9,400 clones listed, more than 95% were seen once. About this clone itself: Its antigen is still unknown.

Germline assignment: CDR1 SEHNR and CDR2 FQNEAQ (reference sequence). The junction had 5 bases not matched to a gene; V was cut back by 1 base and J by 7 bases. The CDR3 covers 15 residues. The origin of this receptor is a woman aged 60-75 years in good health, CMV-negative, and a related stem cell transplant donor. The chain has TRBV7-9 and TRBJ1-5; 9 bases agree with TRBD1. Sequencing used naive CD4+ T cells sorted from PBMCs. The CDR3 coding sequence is TGTGCCAGCAGCTTAGGGGGGACAGGGAGACAGCCCCAGCATTTT. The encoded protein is CASSLGGTGRQPQHF.